Here is one T cell receptor (beta chain) with its context. This specimen belongs to a study of blood T cell repertoires in COVID-19. In the authors' workflow: Amplification from reference gene primers served as the basis for estimated nucleated cell counts. Sequencing was performed with immunoSEQ multiplex PCR; in TCRdb, only in-frame clones are kept and a portion is missing. D and trimming come from the DNA, and the V and J calls and clone size come from that table. The sample contains hundreds of thousands of clones, 65% to 90% of which appear only once. CDR3 length: 14 residues. Germline V gene data show CDR1 as LGHDT and CDR2 as YNNKEL (reference sequence). V lost 0 bases and J lost 6, with 8 bases in between.

Specimen: peripheral blood. The rearrangement uses TRBV3-1 (or the pseudogene TRBV3-2) and TRBJ1-4; D possibly corresponds to TRBD1 (6 bases). The sequence came from a woman in her seventies with COVID-19, enrolled during active disease. CDR3 sequence reads: CASSQEGTYEKLFF. The CDR3 DNA is TGTGCCAGCAGCCAAGAGGGGACATATGAAAAACTGTTTTTT.